This TCR beta chain is drawn from a study of T cell responses to AZD1222 COVID-19 vaccine. Broader study findings: Spike-specific TCR breadth rose after two AZD1222 doses, and depth rose as well. Distributed over spike, vaccine-associated CD4 TCRs predominated at 160-218 and 743-854. Donors in the cohort were predominantly white British and more often female, and clonal diversity was possibly underestimated. The peak T cell response came first, and repertoires were sampled only after it.

This CDR3 is 16 amino acids long. Per germline, CDR1 SGHNT and CDR2 YYREEE (reference sequence). The V segment lost 4 bases and the J segment 4 bases; nucleotides outside the gene matches: 8. Profiled with immunoSEQ multiplex PCR; TCRdb holds only in-frame clones, not every one. The sample yields over 120,000 clones, roughly 90% seen once. Of note for this clone: Its target is not known.

Specimen: peripheral blood, collected 28 days after the second AZD1222 dose. The sequence was obtained from an adult who received the AZD1222 COVID-19 vaccine. The chain uses TRBV5-4 and TRBJ2-2; 9 bases agree with TRBD2. CDR3 coding DNA: TGTGCCAGCAGCAACACCGGGACTAGCAGCACCGGGGAGCTGTTTTTT. Amino acids: CASSNTGTSSTGELFF.